Below, 28 T cell receptor beta chains from the same sample are listed, as sequenced in a study of blood T cell repertoires in COVID-19. The method was immunoSEQ multiplex PCR; TCRdb's version includes in-frame clones alone and lacks a portion of them. The sample has hundreds of thousands of clones, roughly 80% seen once. Sequenced input: peripheral blood. These receptors all come from a man older than 75 with acute or convalescent COVID-19.

This clone was observed a handful of times. CDR3: CASSPQTGTVRPEQYF. The CDR3 DNA is TGTGCCAGTAGTCCCCAAACCGGGACAGTTAGACCCGAGCAGTACTTC. The V and J genes are TRBV19 and TRBJ2-7; 7 bases map to TRBD1. Germline lookup yields CDR1 LNHDA and CDR2 SQIVND (reference sequence). This CDR3 has 16 residues. V was pared by 5 bases and J by 6 bases, with 16 bases of the junction left unmatched.

The chain links TRBV6-5 to TRBJ1-1; D perhaps matches TRBD1 (5 bases). Germline V lookup: CDR1 MNHEY, CDR2 SVGAGI. The CDR3 is 14 amino acids. V was clipped by 5 bases and J by 4 bases, with 14 bases between them. CDR3 sequence reads: CASSPRPDITEAFF. CDR3 nucleotide sequence: TGTGCCAGCAGTCCTAGACCGGACATCACTGAAGCTTTCTTT.

The chain employs TRBV6-5 and TRBJ2-5; 7 bases line up with TRBD1. V shed 0 bases and J 5 bases; nucleotides not matched to a gene: 3. This CDR3 comprises 14 residues. CDR1 is MNHEY and CDR2 is SVGAGI in the germline V gene. The CDR3 loop is CASSYSGGWETQYF. The DNA of the CDR3 is TGTGCCAGCAGTTACTCAGGGGGCTGGGAGACCCAGTACTTC.

The rearrangement uses TRBV30 and TRBJ1-1; D is perhaps TRBD1 (5 bases). Germline values: CDR1 GTSNPN, CDR2 SVGIG (reference sequence). Trimming removed 0 bases from V and 1 base from J, with 6 bases in between. The CDR3 sequence is 13 residues long. For the CDR3, the DNA is TGTGCCTGGAGTGTACAGGAGAACACTGAAGCTTTCTTT. Translation: CAWSVQENTEAFF.

The chain joins TRBV10-3 to TRBJ1-1; the match to TRBD1 covers 7 bases. The V gene's germline CDR1 is ENHRY and CDR2 SYGVKD. CDR3 length: 14 residues. V was pared by 3 bases and J by 0 bases, with 1 base of the junction left unmatched. The CDR3 protein is CAISDGTVNTEAFF. The CDR3 DNA reads TGTGCCATCAGTGATGGGACAGTGAACACTGAAGCTTTCTTT.

The rearrangement links TRBV7-3 to TRBJ2-7, with TRBD1 identical over 8 bases. V lost 2 bases to trimming and J lost 5 bases; unmatched junction nucleotides: 8. The CDR3 runs 15 residues. Germline V gene sequence: CDR1 SGHTA, CDR2 FQGTGA. CDR3 DNA: TGTGCCAGCAGCTTAGGGACAGGCCCGAACCACGAGCAGTACTTC. Protein product: CASSLGTGPNHEQYF. The complete variable domain, with remaining parts taken from reference TRBV7-3 and TRBJ2-7, reads GAGVSQTPSNKVTEKGKYVELRCDPISGHTALYWYRQSLGQGPEFLIYFQGTGAADDSGLPNDRFFAVRPEGSVSTLKIQRTERGDSAVYLCASSLGTGPNHEQYFGPGTRLTVT.

The chain recombines TRBV19 with TRBJ2-7, with 7 bases that match TRBD2. The germline V gene has CDR1 LNHDA and CDR2 SQIVND (reference sequence). V dropped 6 bases and J dropped 7; count of bases not matched to a gene: 6. The CDR3 consists of 12 residues. Here the CDR3 reads CASSSMGLEQYF. In DNA, the CDR3 is TGTGCCAGTAGCTCAATGGGACTAGAGCAGTACTTC.

This chain joins TRBV5-8 and TRBJ2-7, with TRBD1 matching 8 bases. CDR1 and CDR2 from the germline V gene are SGHTS and YDEGEE. This CDR3 is built from 15 residues. Trimming took 4 bases from V and 5 from J; bases not matched to a gene: 11. CDR3 DNA sequence: TGTGCCAGCAGCGGGAATGGACAGGGTGAGGACGAGCAGTACTTC. Translated: CASSGNGQGEDEQYF. Based on the CDR3 plus reference TRBV5-8 and TRBJ2-7, the full variable domain is EAGVTQSPTHLIKTRGQQATLRCSPISGHTSVYWYQQALGLGLQFLLWYDEGEERNRGNFPPRFSGRQFPNYSSELNVNALELEDSALYLCASSGNGQGEDEQYFGPGTRLTVT.

The V gene is TRBV5-1, the J gene TRBJ1-2, with D possibly matching TRBD1 (6 bases). There are 15 residues in the CDR3. The ends were cut back, 4 bases at V and 7 bases at J, with 20 bases in the middle. Germline V gene lookup returns CDR1 SGHRS and CDR2 YFSETQ. In nucleotides, the CDR3 is TGCGCCAGCAGCACCGGGGGGGCTGCGCCGCTTGGCTACACCTTC. It yields the protein CASSTGGAAPLGYTF.

The chain recombines TRBV10-3 with TRBJ2-2, with 8 bases aligning to TRBD2. Germline CDR1 reads ENHRY; CDR2 reads SYGVKD. The CDR3 has 14 residues. With 7 bases clipped from V and 3 bases from J, the junction kept 4 bases outside the gene matches. CDR3 sequence (DNA): TGTGCCATCACAAGTAGCGGGGACACCGGGGAGCTGTTTTTT. This sequence encodes CAITSSGDTGELFF.

This rearrangement joins TRBV5-5 to TRBJ1-5, with D perhaps matching TRBD1 (5 bases). Trimming removed 5 bases from V and 3 bases from J, with 18 bases in between. The CDR3 has 16 amino acids. Germline V gene lookup returns CDR1 SGHKS and CDR2 YYEKEE (reference sequence). CDR3 bases: TGTGCCAGCAGACCTATTCCGGGACTGAACAATCAGCCCCAGCATTTT. Translation: CASRPIPGLNNQPQHF.

V gene TRBV30 combines with J gene TRBJ1-1; a possible D gene is TRBD1 (6 bases). Trimming took off 4 bases at V and 1 base at J, with 19 bases between the two ends. The CDR3 covers 16 residues. Germline CDR1 is GTSNPN and CDR2 is SVGIG (reference sequence). CDR3 residues: CAWNGGRVGGNTEAFF. CDR3 sequence (DNA): TGTGCCTGGAATGGCGGCAGGGTAGGGGGGAACACTGAAGCTTTCTTT.

The chain employs TRBV2 and TRBJ2-7; 10 nucleotides align to TRBD1. Losses at the gene ends were 7 bases for V and 6 bases for J; bases not matched to a gene: 6. There are 13 residues in the CDR3. The germline V gene has CDR1 SNHLY and CDR2 FYNNEI. CDR3 coding DNA: TGTGCCAGCAACGGACAGGGGGTTGGCGAGCAGTACTTC. Translated, it gives CASNGQGVGEQYF.

The rearrangement joins TRBV27 to TRBJ1-6; D unclear. The CDR3 totals 15 residues. Germline CDR1 is MNHEY and CDR2 is SMNVEV (reference sequence). V lost 5 bases and J 8 bases, leaving 16 bases between the germline ends. The CDR3 nucleotides read TGTGCCAGCAGTCTTCGGGCTCTGAGGGATTCACCCCTCCACTTT. Residues: CASSLRALRDSPLHF.

The chain is built from TRBV6-5 and TRBJ2-7; 9 nucleotides agree with TRBD1. CDR3 size: 14 residues. Germline V gene data show CDR1 as MNHEY and CDR2 as SVGAGI. The V gene end was trimmed by 6 bases and the J gene end by 5 bases; junction bases not matched to a gene: 8. This CDR3 reads CASSRAGTGNEQYF. The CDR3 nucleotides are TGTGCCAGCAGCCGGGCCGGGACAGGGAACGAGCAGTACTTC.

This clone occurred a few times. The chain uses TRBV18 and TRBJ1-3; D may be TRBD1 (5 bases). The V gene's germline CDR1 is KGHSH and CDR2 LQKENI. Between the trimmed V and J ends, which lost 3 bases and 0 bases, there was a span of 12 bases. This CDR3 spans 16 amino acids. DNA for the CDR3: TGTGCCAGCTCACCCTCGACGGGGGACTCTGGAAACACCATATATTTT. Amino acid sequence: CASSPSTGDSGNTIYF.

The chain has TRBV28 and TRBJ1-1; D is unclear. Trimming removed 3 bases from V and 3 bases from J, with 14 bases in between. Germline CDR1 and CDR2: MDHEN and SYDVKM. This CDR3 region has 15 residues. The CDR3 is CASSLRAGEDTEAFF. CDR3 nucleotide sequence: TGTGCCAGCAGTTTGAGGGCTGGCGAGGACACTGAAGCTTTCTTT.

The rearrangement links TRBV19 to TRBJ1-1; D is unresolved. Looked up from germline, CDR1 is LNHDA and CDR2 is SQIVND (reference sequence). V lost 7 bases and J 7 bases, leaving 10 bases between the germline ends. The CDR3 consists of 11 residues. DNA of the CDR3: TGTGCCAGTACGTCCAGGATTGAAGCTTTCTTT. This encodes CASTSRIEAFF.

The chain couples TRBV2 to TRBJ2-3, with 8 nucleotides matching TRBD1. The junction had 6 bases not matched to a gene; V was cut back by 4 bases and J by 0 bases. This CDR3 is 16 amino acids long. From germline, CDR1 is SNHLY and CDR2 FYNNEI. The CDR3 DNA reads TGTGCCAGCAGTGGACAGGGGTCTTCTAGCACAGATACGCAGTATTTT. Translation: CASSGQGSSSTDTQYF.

V and J are TRBV24-1 and TRBJ2-6; TRBD1 matches 7 bases. This CDR3 has 16 amino acids. Germline CDR1 reads KGHDR; CDR2 reads SFDVKD. V lost 9 bases and J lost 3; bases outside the gene matches: 10. The DNA for the CDR3 is TGTGCCACCCACCCAGGGGGTACAGGTGGGGCCAACGTCCTGACTTTC. Translation gives CATHPGGTGGANVLTF.

This chain connects TRBV18 to TRBJ2-6, with a possible D match to TRBD2 (5 bases). The CDR3 contains 15 residues. Between the trimmed V and J ends, which lost 3 bases and 5 bases, there was a span of 11 bases. Germline assignment: CDR1 KGHSH and CDR2 LQKENI. The chain's CDR3 is CASSPGNNRANVLTF. The CDR3 coding sequence is TGTGCCAGCTCACCCGGGAATAACAGGGCCAACGTCCTGACTTTC.

The chain recombines TRBV24-1 with TRBJ1-4, with 7 bases matching TRBD1. V lost 4 bases and J lost 0; bases outside the gene matches: 4. Germline V gene lookup returns CDR1 KGHDR and CDR2 SFDVKD. This CDR3 is 16 amino acids long. In nucleotides, the CDR3 is TGTGCCACCAGTGAGGGTGGGACAGCAACTAATGAAAAACTGTTTTTT. Residues: CATSEGGTATNEKLFF.

The table lists this clone with a count of one. The J gene is TRBJ1-2, the V gene TRBV6-1; no firm D call. The CDR3 loop spans 12 amino acids. The germline V and J ends were trimmed by 3 bases and 2 bases, with 4 bases remaining between them. Per the germline V gene, CDR1 is MNHNS and CDR2 is SASEGT. For the CDR3, the DNA is TGTGCCAGCAGTGAGCGGAACTATGGCTACACCTTC. This translates into CASSERNYGYTF.

This clone was detected a few times. The J gene is TRBJ2-7, the V gene TRBV9; 7 bases agree with TRBD2. Losses at the gene ends were 0 bases for V and 5 bases for J; bases not matched to a gene: 8. The CDR3 contains 15 residues. Germline CDR1 reads SGDLS; CDR2 reads YYNGEE. The CDR3 DNA sequence: TGTGCCAGCAGCGTAGCGGGGGGAGTCGCCCACGAGCAGTACTTC. As protein: CASSVAGGVAHEQYF.

This chain joins TRBV29-1 and TRBJ1-1, with TRBD1 matching 12 bases. The CDR3 extends over 15 amino acids. Looked up from germline, CDR1 is SQVTM and CDR2 is ANQGSEA. J was trimmed by 6 bases and V by 4 bases; bases with no gene match: 9. CDR3: CSVAGTGGAGPEAFF. CDR3 bases: TGCAGCGTTGCTGGGACAGGGGGCGCAGGGCCTGAAGCTTTCTTT.

The DNA of the CDR3 is TGTGCCAGCAACCAGGTCTCAGATACGCAGTATTTT. It is translated as CASNQVSDTQYF. The chain couples TRBV6-5 to TRBJ2-3; D gene unclear. The CDR3 extends over 12 amino acids. The V end was cut by 7 bases, the J end by 4 bases, with 9 bases between. Germline V gene lookup returns CDR1 MNHEY and CDR2 SVGAGI.

This chain's CDR3 is CASRTVNYGYTF. The CDR3 region has the DNA TGTGCCAGCAGAACAGTGAACTATGGCTACACCTTC. The rearrangement links TRBV6-5 to TRBJ1-2, with D unclear. CDR3 length: 12 amino acids. Germline V CDR1 and CDR2: MNHEY, SVGAGI. V lost 6 bases to trimming and J lost 2 bases, with 7 bases between them.

The chain is built from TRBV6-1 and TRBJ1-2; D is ambiguous. Trimming took off 0 bases at V and 4 bases at J, with 9 bases between the two ends. Germline assignment: CDR1 MNHNS and CDR2 SASEGT. The CDR3 sequence is 14 residues long. The CDR3: CASSEATRVYGYTF. DNA of the CDR3: TGTGCCAGCAGTGAAGCAACCCGGGTCTATGGCTACACCTTC.